Listed below are T cell receptor beta chains from one sample, sequenced in a study of regulatory T cells in long-lasting Graves disease. TCRdb passed the multiplex PCR reads through MiXCR, listing each CDR3 protein once. The table has about 660,000 distinct CDR3 sequences, 30% seen once; the top ten hold roughly 46%. The sequencing here drew on peripheral blood mononuclear cells (PBMCs), taken when the disease was refractory, from a patient treated with antithyroid drugs. Source of these receptors: a female donor with Graves disease. CDR3s include the opening cysteine and the closing phenylalanine or tryptophan. A D gene is named only where the DNA matches it firmly. Rows may omit the clone size; those that give it use once, few, many or a size class.

abundance: NA; j_gene: TRBJ1-2; d_gene: TRBD1; v_gene: TRBV11-2; CDR3aa: CASSLDNRGYDGYTF; CDR3nt: TGTGCCAGCAGCTTAGATAACAGGGGTTATGATGGCTACACCTTC
abundance: few; j_gene: TRBJ2-5; d_gene: NA; v_gene: TRBV20-1; CDR3aa: CSAWKLGETQYF; CDR3nt: TGCAGTGCTTGGAAGCTGGGGGAGACCCAGTACTTC
abundance: few; j_gene: TRBJ1-5; d_gene: NA; v_gene: TRBV24-1; CDR3aa: CATSDSGGNQPQHF; CDR3nt: TGTGCCACCAGTGATTCGGGCGGCAATCAGCCCCAGCATTTT
abundance: many; j_gene: TRBJ2-5; d_gene: NA; v_gene: TRBV15; CDR3aa: CATSNLNRLETQYF; CDR3nt: TGTGCCACCAGCAACCTGAACCGATTAGAGACCCAGTACTTC
abundance: few; j_gene: TRBJ2-7; d_gene: TRBD2; v_gene: TRBV11-2; CDR3aa: CASTLERGSPYEQYF; CDR3nt: TGTGCCAGCACCCTCGAGCGGGGATCCCCCTACGAGCAGTACTTC
abundance: NA; j_gene: TRBJ1-4; d_gene: TRBD1; v_gene: TRBV6-1; CDR3aa: CASSPGQSNEKLFF; CDR3nt: TGTGCCAGCAGTCCGGGACAGAGTAATGAAAAACTGTTTTTT
abundance: NA; j_gene: TRBJ2-7; d_gene: NA; v_gene: TRBV11-2; CDR3aa: CASSLDHQLTYEQYF; CDR3nt: TGTGCCAGCAGCTTAGATCATCAGTTAACCTACGAGCAGTACTTC
abundance: NA; j_gene: TRBJ1-2; d_gene: NA; v_gene: TRBV6-1; CDR3aa: CASRTRTALYGYTF; CDR3nt: TGTGCCAGCAGGACCAGGACAGCTTTATATGGCTACACCTTC
abundance: NA; j_gene: TRBJ2-2; d_gene: NA; v_gene: TRBV29-1; CDR3aa: CSVGSPGELFF; CDR3nt: TGCAGCGTCGGTAGCCCCGGGGAGCTGTTTTTT
abundance: NA; j_gene: TRBJ2-1; d_gene: TRBD2; v_gene: TRBV11-2; CDR3aa: CASSPGTSGRAAYNEQFF; CDR3nt: TGTGCCAGCAGCCCAGGGACTAGCGGGAGGGCCGCCTACAATGAGCAGTTCTTC
abundance: many; j_gene: TRBJ1-2; d_gene: NA; v_gene: TRBV2; CDR3aa: CASSEQGSYGYTF; CDR3nt: TGTGCCAGCAGTGAACAGGGGAGCTATGGCTACACCTTC